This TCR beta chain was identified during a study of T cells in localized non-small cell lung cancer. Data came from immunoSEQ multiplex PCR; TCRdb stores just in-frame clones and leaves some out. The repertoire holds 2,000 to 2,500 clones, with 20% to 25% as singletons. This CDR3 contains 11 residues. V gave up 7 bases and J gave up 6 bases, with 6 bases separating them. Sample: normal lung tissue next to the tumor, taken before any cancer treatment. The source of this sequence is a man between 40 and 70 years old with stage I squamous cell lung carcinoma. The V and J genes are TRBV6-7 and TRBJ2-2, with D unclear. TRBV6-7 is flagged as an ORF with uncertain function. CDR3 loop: CASNRAGELFF. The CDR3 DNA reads TGTGCCAGCAATAGGGCCGGGGAGCTGTTTTTT.